This TCR beta chain was recorded in a study of T cells in Graves' hyperthyroidism and ophthalmopathy. This clonotype was seen only a few times. Its antigen is unidentified. The source material, RNA transcripts, was used to amplify TCR beta CDR3 regions. The TCR CDR3 was amplified in a first-round RT-PCR using the HTBI primer set. Each CDR3 protein gets one entry after TCRdb re-called the multiplex PCR reads with MiXCR. The sample records about 520,000 distinct CDR3 sequences, under 25% being singletons. The germline V gene has CDR1 MRHNA and CDR2 SNTAGT. The CDR3 totals 13 residues. V was pared by 3 bases and J by 2 bases, with 6 bases between. Study results and caveats: Peripheral blood also featured most of the thyroid clonotypes expanded above 0.001. From stable hyperthyroidism, ophthalmopathy was set apart by a 13 V-J model.

The sequence came from a man aged 18 to 35 with Graves' hyperthyroidism. Sample: blood. The rearrangement links TRBV6-4 to TRBJ2-3; the D is unclear. As DNA, the CDR3 is TGTGCCAGCAGTGAGGACGTCACAGATACGCAGTATTTT. It specifies CASSEDVTDTQYF.